This note documents a single T cell receptor beta chain sequence. As yet, its antigen is unknown. The data are from a study of identical twins. Study-level points and caveats: Alpha sequences that were out-of-frame and twin-shared showed an excess of low generation probability. Partial confounding of zero-insertion analyses by invariant MAIT and iNKT cells was possible. Cord blood's abundant beta clonotypes had fewer insertions, unlike memory repertoires.

CDR3 length equals 11 residues. CDR1 SQVTM and CDR2 ANQGSEA come from the germline V gene. V lost 4 bases and J 6 bases, leaving 7 bases between the germline ends. Template switching (which added a universal primer site) was used, and cDNA carried unique molecular identifiers. TCRdb processed the 5' RACE reads anew with MiXCR; each CDR3 protein has one entry. The sample has about 900,000 distinct CDR3 sequences, 12% seen once. These data were also filed under a second study, of yellow fever vaccine responses in identical twins.

Material for sequencing was PBMCs. The clonotype comes from a woman aged 18-29 years in good health. The chain employs TRBV29-1 and TRBJ2-4, with D unclear. The CDR3 DNA is TGCAGCGTTGTGGTCCTAAACATTCAGTACTTC. It codes for CSVVVLNIQYF.